This TCR beta chain was sequenced for a study of technical replicates of blood from a handful of donors. Germline CDR1 ENHRY, CDR2 SYGVKD. The CDR3 sequence is 14 residues long. Unmatched junction bases numbered 10, after V lost 10 bases and J lost 6 bases. Only in-frame clones appear in the TCRdb table, and some are missing; sequencing was by immunoSEQ multiplex PCR. Of approximately 10,000 clones detected, roughly 93% appear once; the ten largest clones hold around 9.1%. This clone came up once. The V gene is TRBV10-3, the J gene TRBJ2-5, with 11 bases matching TRBD1. The sample consisted of PBMCs. The source is a human donor in good health. CDR3 in amino acids: CATHQGQGAKTQYF. The CDR3 DNA reads TGTGCCACCCATCAAGGACAGGGGGCGAAGACCCAGTACTTC.